This T cell receptor (beta chain) was sequenced in a study of cytomegalovirus exposure and HLA in healthy donors. PCR used 60 Vbeta primers and 13 Jbeta primers. Sequencing was performed with immunoSEQ multiplex PCR; in TCRdb, only in-frame clones are kept and a portion is missing. Its clone listing holds 74,000 or so clones. Germline loops: CDR1 SNHLY, CDR2 FYNNEI. The CDR3 length is 14 residues. Trimming removed 6 bases from V and 7 bases from J, with 19 bases in between. The source material was PBMCs. The gene calls are TRBV2 and TRBJ2-7; possible D gene TRBD2, 7 bases. This clonotype was sampled from a woman aged 60-75 years in good health and CMV-seronegative. The CDR3 sequence is CASRGASGLREQYF. Written as DNA, the CDR3 is TGTGCCAGCAGGGGGGCTAGCGGCCTTCGTGAGCAGTACTTC.